This TCR beta chain was captured in a study of PD-1 blockade in classical Hodgkin lymphoma. Findings and caveats of the study: Newly diagnosed patients were reported to start with lower TCR diversity than healthy donors.

Generated by immunoSEQ multiplex PCR, the TCRdb table keeps only in-frame clones and is missing some. The data show about 45,000 clones, approximately 70% seen once. Trimming stripped 1 base from V and 1 base from J, with 7 bases between. Germline V lookup: CDR1 GTSNPN, CDR2 SVGIG (reference sequence). The CDR3 totals 13 residues. Of note for this clone: Its specificity is unknown.

In every patient, relapse followed autologous stem cell transplantation, while exposure to brentuximab vedotin differed. This sequence was found in a human donor with classical Hodgkin lymphoma. This specimen consisted of peripheral blood mononuclear cells (PBMCs), obtained before the second cycle of nivolumab. This chain links TRBV30 with TRBJ1-1; the D gene is possibly TRBD1 (5 bases). Here the CDR3 DNA reads TGTGCCTGGAGTGGGGACTCGAACACTGAAGCTTTCTTT. Its protein is CAWSGDSNTEAFF.